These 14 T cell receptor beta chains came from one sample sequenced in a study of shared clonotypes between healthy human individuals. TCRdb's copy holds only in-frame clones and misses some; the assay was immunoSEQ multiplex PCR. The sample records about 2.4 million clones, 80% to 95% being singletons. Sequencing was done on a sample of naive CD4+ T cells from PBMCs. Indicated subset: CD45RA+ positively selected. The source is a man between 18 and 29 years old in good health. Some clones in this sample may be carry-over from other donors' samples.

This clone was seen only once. CDR3 protein: CASSQVYRLAQETQYF. CDR3 nucleotide sequence: TGCGCCAGCAGCCAAGTCTACAGGTTGGCCCAAGAGACCCAGTACTTC. The chain uses TRBV4-1 and TRBJ2-5; tentative D call: TRBD1 (5 bases). Deletions cut 1 base from V and 1 base from J, with 13 bases between. Germline CDR1 MGHRA, CDR2 YSYEKL. This CDR3 contains 16 residues.

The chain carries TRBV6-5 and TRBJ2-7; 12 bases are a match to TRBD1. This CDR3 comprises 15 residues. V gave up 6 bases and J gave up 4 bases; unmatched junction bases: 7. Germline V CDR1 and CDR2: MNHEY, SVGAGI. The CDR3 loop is CASSLGTGGAYEQYF. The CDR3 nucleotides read TGTGCCAGCAGCCTCGGGACAGGGGGCGCGTACGAGCAGTACTTC.

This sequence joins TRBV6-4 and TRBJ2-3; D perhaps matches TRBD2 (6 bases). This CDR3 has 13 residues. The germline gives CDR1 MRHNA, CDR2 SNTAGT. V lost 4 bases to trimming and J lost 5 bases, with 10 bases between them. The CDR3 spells CASSVGSRDTQYF. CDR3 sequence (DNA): TGTGCCAGCAGTGTCGGGAGCCGAGATACGCAGTATTTT.

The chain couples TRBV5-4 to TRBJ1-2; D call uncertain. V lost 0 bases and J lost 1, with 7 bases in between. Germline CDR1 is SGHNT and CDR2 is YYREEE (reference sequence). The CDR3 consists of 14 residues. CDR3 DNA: TGTGCCAGCAGCTTGGGACTTGATAACTATGGCTACACCTTC. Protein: CASSLGLDNYGYTF.

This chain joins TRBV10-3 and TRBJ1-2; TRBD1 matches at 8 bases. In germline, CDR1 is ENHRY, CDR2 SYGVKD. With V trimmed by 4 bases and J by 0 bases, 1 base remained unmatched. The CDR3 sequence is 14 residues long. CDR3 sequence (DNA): TGTGCCATCAGTGGGGACAGGCCTAACTATGGCTACACCTTC. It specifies CAISGDRPNYGYTF.

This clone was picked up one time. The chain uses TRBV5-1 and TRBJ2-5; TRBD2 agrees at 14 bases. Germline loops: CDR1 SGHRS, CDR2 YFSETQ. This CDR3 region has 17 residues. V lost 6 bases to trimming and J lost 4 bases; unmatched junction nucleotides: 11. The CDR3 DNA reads TGCGCCAGCATCAAAACCGCCGGGACTAGCGGGGGAGAGACCCAGTACTTC. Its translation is CASIKTAGTSGGETQYF.

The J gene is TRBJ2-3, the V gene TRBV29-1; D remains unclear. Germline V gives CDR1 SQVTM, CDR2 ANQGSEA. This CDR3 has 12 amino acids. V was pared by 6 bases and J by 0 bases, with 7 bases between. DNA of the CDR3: TGCAGCGTCCGACTTAGCACAGATACGCAGTATTTT. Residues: CSVRLSTDTQYF.

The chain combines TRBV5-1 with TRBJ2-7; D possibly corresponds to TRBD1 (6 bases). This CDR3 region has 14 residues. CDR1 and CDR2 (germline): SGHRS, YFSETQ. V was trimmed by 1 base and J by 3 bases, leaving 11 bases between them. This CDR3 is CASSLRQADYEQYF. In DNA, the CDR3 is TGCGCCAGCAGCTTGCGACAGGCAGACTACGAGCAGTACTTC.

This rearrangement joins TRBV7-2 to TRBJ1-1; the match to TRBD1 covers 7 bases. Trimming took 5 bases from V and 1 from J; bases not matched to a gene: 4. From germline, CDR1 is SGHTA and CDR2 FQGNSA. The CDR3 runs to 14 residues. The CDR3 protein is CASSQQGPNTEAFF. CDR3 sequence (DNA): TGTGCCAGCAGCCAACAGGGGCCGAACACTGAAGCTTTCTTT.

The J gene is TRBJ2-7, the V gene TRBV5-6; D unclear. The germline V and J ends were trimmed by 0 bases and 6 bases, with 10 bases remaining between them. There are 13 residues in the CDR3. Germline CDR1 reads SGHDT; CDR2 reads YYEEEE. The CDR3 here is CASSLGSVAEQYF. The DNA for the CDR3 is TGTGCCAGCAGCTTGGGATCAGTCGCCGAGCAGTACTTC.

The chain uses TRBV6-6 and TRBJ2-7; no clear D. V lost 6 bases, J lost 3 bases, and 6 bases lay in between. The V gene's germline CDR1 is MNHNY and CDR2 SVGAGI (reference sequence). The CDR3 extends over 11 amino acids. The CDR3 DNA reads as TGTGCCAGCAGCCCAATCTACGAGCAGTACTTC. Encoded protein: CASSPIYEQYF.

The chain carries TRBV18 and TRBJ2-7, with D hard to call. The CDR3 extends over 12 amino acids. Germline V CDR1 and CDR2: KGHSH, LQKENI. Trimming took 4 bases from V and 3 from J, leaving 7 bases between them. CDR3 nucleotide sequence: TGTGCCAGCTCACAGGGATACTACGAGCAGTACTTC. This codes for CASSQGYYEQYF.

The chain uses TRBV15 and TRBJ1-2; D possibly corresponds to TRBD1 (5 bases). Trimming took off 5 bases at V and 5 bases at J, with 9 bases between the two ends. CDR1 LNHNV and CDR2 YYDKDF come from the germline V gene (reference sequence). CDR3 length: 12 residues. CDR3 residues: CATSGGGYGYTF. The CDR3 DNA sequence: TGTGCCACCAGCGGGGGAGGGTATGGCTACACCTTC. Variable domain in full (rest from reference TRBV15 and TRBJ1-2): DAMVIQNPRYQVTQFGKPVTLSCSQTLNHNVMYWYQQKSSQAPKLLFHYYDKDFNNEADTPDNFQSRRPNTSFCFLDIRSPGLGDTAMYLCATSGGGYGYTFGSGTRLTVV.

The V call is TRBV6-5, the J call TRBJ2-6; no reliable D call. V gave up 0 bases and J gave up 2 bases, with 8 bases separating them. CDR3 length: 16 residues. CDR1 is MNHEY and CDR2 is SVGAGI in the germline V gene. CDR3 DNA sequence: TGTGCCAGCAGTTACTCCTTTGGGGCTGGGGCCAACGTCCTGACTTTC. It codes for CASSYSFGAGANVLTF.